The clone carrying this T cell receptor beta chain was seen a handful of times. Documented time point: baseline, week 1 (first vaccination visit). Specified treatment: pre-vaccination baseline after standard-of-care therapy. The data belong to a study of a mutant IDH1 vaccine in newly diagnosed glioma. This CDR3 is 16 amino acids long. V was trimmed by 3 bases and J by 2 bases, leaving 16 bases between them. Germline CDR1 LNHDA, CDR2 SQIVND (reference sequence). TCRdb's table, derived via immunoSEQ multiplex PCR, lists solely in-frame clones and lacks some. The profile shows tens of thousands of clones, about 83% of them singletons.

This receptor was identified in a woman aged 40 to 50 with glioma. The chain has TRBV19 and TRBJ1-2; D is uncertain. The material sequenced was PBMCs, taken from a glioma patient treated with radiotherapy, temozolomide or both. CDR3 amino acids: CASSIPPGDINYGYTF. The CDR3 region has the DNA TGTGCCAGTAGTATTCCCCCGGGAGACATCAACTATGGCTACACCTTC.